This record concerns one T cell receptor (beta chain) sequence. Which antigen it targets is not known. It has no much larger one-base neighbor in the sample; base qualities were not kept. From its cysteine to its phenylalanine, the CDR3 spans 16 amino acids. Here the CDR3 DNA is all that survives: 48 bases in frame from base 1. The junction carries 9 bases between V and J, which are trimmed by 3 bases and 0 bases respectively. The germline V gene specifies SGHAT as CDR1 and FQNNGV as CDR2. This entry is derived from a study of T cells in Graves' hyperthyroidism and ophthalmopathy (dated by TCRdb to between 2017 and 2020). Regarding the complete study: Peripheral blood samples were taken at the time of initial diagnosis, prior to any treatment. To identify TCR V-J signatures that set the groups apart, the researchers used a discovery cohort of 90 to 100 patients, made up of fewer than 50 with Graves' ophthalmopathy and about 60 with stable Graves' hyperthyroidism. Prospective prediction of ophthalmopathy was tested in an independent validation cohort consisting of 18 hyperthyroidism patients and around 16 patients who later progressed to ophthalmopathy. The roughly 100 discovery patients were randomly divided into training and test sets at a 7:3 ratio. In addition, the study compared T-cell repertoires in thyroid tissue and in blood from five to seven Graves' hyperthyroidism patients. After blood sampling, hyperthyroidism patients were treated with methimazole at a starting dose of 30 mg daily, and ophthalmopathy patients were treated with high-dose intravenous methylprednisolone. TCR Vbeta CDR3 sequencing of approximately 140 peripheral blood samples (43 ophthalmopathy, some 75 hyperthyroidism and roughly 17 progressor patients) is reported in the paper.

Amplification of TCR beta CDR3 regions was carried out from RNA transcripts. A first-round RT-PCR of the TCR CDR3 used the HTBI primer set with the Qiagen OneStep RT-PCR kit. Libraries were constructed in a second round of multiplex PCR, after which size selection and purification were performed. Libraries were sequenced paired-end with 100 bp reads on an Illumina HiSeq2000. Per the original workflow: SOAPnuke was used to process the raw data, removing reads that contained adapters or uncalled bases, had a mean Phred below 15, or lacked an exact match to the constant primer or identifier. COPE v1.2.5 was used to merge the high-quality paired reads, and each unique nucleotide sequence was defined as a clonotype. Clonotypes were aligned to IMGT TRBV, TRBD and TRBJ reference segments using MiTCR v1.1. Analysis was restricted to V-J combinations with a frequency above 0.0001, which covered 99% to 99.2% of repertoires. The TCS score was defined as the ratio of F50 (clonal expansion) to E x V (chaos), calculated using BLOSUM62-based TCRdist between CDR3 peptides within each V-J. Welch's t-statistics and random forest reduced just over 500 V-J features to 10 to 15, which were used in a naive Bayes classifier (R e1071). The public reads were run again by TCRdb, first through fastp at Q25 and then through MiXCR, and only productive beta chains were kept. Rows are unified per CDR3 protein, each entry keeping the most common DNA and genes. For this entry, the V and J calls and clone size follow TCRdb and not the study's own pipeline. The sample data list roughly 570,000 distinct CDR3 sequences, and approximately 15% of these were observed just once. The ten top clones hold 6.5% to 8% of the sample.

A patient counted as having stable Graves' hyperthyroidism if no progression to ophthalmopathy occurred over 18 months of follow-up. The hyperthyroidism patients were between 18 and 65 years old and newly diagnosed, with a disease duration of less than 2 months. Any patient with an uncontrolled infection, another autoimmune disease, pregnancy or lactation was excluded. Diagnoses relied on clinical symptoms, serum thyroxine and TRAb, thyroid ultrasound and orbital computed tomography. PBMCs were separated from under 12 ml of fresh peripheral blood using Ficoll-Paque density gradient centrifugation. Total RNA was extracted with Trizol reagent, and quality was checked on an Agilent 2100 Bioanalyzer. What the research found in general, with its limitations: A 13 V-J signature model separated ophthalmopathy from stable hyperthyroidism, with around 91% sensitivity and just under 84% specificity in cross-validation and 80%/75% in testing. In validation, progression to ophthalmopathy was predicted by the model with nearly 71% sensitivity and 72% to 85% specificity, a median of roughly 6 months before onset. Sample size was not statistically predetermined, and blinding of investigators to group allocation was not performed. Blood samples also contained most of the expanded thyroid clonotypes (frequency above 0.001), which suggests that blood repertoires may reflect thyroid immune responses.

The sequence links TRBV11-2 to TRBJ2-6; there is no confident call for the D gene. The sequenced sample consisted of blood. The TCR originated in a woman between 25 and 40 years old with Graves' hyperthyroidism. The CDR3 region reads CASSFSRYSGANVLTF. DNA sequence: TGTGCCAGCAGCTTTTCACGCTACTCTGGGGCCAACGTCCTGACTTTC.